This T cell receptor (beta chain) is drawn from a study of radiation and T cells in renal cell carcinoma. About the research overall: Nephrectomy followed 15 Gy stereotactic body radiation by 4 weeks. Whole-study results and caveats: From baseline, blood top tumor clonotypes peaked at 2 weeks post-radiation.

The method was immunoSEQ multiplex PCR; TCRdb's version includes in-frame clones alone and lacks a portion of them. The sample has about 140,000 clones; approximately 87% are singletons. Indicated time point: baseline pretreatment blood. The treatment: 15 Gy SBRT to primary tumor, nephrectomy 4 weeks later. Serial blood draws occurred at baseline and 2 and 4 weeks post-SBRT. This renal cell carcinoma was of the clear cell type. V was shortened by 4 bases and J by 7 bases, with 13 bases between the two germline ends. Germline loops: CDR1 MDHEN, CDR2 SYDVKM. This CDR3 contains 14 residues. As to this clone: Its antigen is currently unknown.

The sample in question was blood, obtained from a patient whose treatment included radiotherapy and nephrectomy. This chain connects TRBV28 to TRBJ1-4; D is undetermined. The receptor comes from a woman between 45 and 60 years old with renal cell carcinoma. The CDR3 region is CASSYRGGGEKLFF. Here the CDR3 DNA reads TGTGCCAGCAGTTACCGGGGAGGTGGTGAAAAACTGTTTTTT.